The 31 T cell receptor beta chains given below trace back to one sample, sequenced in a study of T cell repertoires in cytomegalovirus infection. TCRdb called the reads again in MiXCR, with one record for every CDR3 protein. The repertoire holds a few hundred thousand distinct CDR3 sequences, about 40% seen once, with 40% to 60% in the top ten. These TCRs are of unknown antigen specificity. This sample comprised cultured PBMCs, obtained from culture after CMV antigen stimulation. These receptors all come from a human donor in good health (CMV status not recorded). Some clones in this sample may be carry-over from other donors' samples.

As concerns this clonotype: The junction differs from germline at one of its ends, possibly a read error. The chain joins TRBV4-3 to TRBJ1-1, with D possibly TRBD1 on 5 matching bases. Germline lookup yields CDR1 LGHNA and CDR2 YSLEER. The CDR3 has 16 amino acids. CDR3 loop: CASSKDGASGSTEAFF. CDR3 sequence (DNA): TGCGCCAGCAGCAAAGATGGGGCCTCTGGAAGCACTGAAGCTTTCTTT.

The chain combines TRBV5-1 with TRBJ2-7; 10 positions match TRBD1. V gave up 4 bases and J gave up 7 bases; unmatched junction bases: 11. The V gene's germline CDR1 is SGHRS and CDR2 YFSETQ. CDR3 length: 15 residues. In nucleotides, the CDR3 is TGCGCCAGCAGCCTCGCGGGACAGGGGCTATGGGAGCAGTACTTC. This encodes CASSLAGQGLWEQYF. Full variable domain (remainder filled in from reference TRBV5-1 and TRBJ2-7): KAGVTQTPRYLIKTRGQQVTLSCSPISGHRSVSWYQQTPGQGLQFLFEYFSETQRNKGNFPGRFSGRQFSNSRSEMNVSTLELGDSALYLCASSLAGQGLWEQYFGPGTRLTVT.

This clonotype has more than one count but fewer than ten. This chain links TRBV27 with TRBJ2-3; D is unresolved. CDR3 length: 13 amino acids. V gave up 6 bases and J gave up 7 bases, with 14 bases separating them. Germline V gene lookup returns CDR1 MNHEY and CDR2 SMNVEV (reference sequence). The DNA for the CDR3 is TGTGCCAGCAGCCTTGACCCCCCGTATACGCAGTATTTT. Amino acids: CASSLDPPYTQYF.

V is TRBV5-1 and J is TRBJ1-6; no clear D gene. CDR1 is SGHRS and CDR2 is YFSETQ in the germline V gene. The CDR3 loop spans 17 amino acids. With 4 bases removed from V and 0 bases from J, the gap between germline ends came to 14 bases. The chain's CDR3 is CASSPTGPPSYNSPLHF. The CDR3 coding sequence is TGCGCCAGCAGCCCAACTGGACCTCCCTCCTATAATTCACCCCTCCACTTT. The full variable domain, rest sourced from reference TRBV5-1 and TRBJ1-6, is KAGVTQTPRYLIKTRGQQVTLSCSPISGHRSVSWYQQTPGQGLQFLFEYFSETQRNKGNFPGRFSGRQFSNSRSEMNVSTLELGDSALYLCASSPTGPPSYNSPLHFGNGTRLTVT.

The table lists this clonotype with a few counts. V gene TRBV7-2 combines with J gene TRBJ2-7; either TRBD1 or TRBD2 may supply D (5 bases each). Trimming cost V 4 bases and J 2 bases, with 12 bases left between them. CDR1 and CDR2 from the germline V gene are SGHTA and FQGNSA. The CDR3 contains 14 residues. This CDR3 reads CASSWDPSTYEQYF. The CDR3 DNA reads as TGTGCCAGCAGCTGGGACCCTTCGACCTACGAGCAGTACTTC.

In this sample, this clonotype turned up once. V and J are TRBV5-5 and TRBJ2-2, with no clear D. Germline V gene sequence: CDR1 SGHKS, CDR2 YYEKEE (reference sequence). Between the trimmed V and J ends, which lost 6 bases and 6 bases, there was a span of 12 bases. CDR3 length: 13 residues. CDR3 sequence (DNA): TGTGCCAGCACCCTCATTGGGGCCGGGGAGCTGTTTTTT. Protein sequence: CASTLIGAGELFF.

The chain is built from TRBV19 and TRBJ2-7, with D maybe TRBD1 (5 bases). V dropped 4 bases and J dropped 0 bases, with 10 bases sitting between them. CDR1 and CDR2 from the germline V gene are LNHDA and SQIVND (reference sequence). This CDR3 has 14 residues. The CDR3: CASSTSDSSYEQYF. In DNA form, the CDR3 reads TGTGCCAGTAGTACGAGCGACAGCTCCTACGAGCAGTACTTC. Supplemented by reference TRBV19 and TRBJ2-7, the full variable domain reads DGGITQSPKYLFRKEGQNVTLSCEQNLNHDAMYWYRQDPGQGLRLIYYSQIVNDFQKGDIAEGYSVSREKKESFPLTVTSAQKNPTAFYLCASSTSDSSYEQYFGPGTRLTVT.

This clonotype was recorded a few times. The rearrangement uses TRBV10-3 and TRBJ2-5; 10 positions match TRBD1. Trimming took 7 bases from V and 4 from J; bases not matched to a gene: 3. Germline V gives CDR1 ENHRY, CDR2 SYGVKD. This CDR3 is built from 13 residues. The CDR3 region is CAITRDRGETQYF. The DNA of the CDR3 is TGTGCCATCACCCGGGACAGGGGAGAGACCCAGTACTTC.

This clonotype was detected only once. The chain links TRBV6-2 or TRBV6-3 to TRBJ2-3, with unresolved D. Germline CDR1 MNHEY, CDR2 SVGEGT. The V gene lost 4 bases and the J gene lost 6 bases, with 20 bases spanning the gap. The CDR3 runs 16 residues. CDR3 amino acids: CASSLRGPLRRDTQYF. In DNA form, the CDR3 reads TGTGCCAGCAGTTTGCGTGGGCCCCTACGGCGCGATACGCAGTATTTT.

The CDR3 loop is CASSYGGWQFF. The CDR3, as DNA: TGTGCCAGCAGTTACGGCGGATGGCAGTTCTTC. This sequence joins TRBV6-2 or TRBV6-3 and TRBJ2-1; no reliable D call. From germline, CDR1 is MNHEY and CDR2 SVGEGT. V was trimmed by 2 bases and J by 12 bases, leaving 8 bases between them. The CDR3 has 11 amino acids.

The chain is built from TRBV6-5 and TRBJ2-2, with TRBD2 identical over 11 bases. CDR1 and CDR2 from the germline V gene are MNHEY and SVGAGI. Losses at the gene ends were 6 bases for V and 6 bases for J; bases not matched to a gene: 9. The CDR3 runs 16 residues. CDR3 nucleotide sequence: TGTGCCAGCAGGAGTACTAGCGGGAGACTAGCCGGGGAGCTGTTTTTT. Protein product: CASRSTSGRLAGELFF.

In its sample, this clonotype was seen a few times. This chain joins TRBV7-6 and TRBJ2-3, with D possibly being TRBD2 (6 bases). Deletions cut 5 bases from V and 6 bases from J, with 15 bases between. Germline lookup yields CDR1 SGHVS and CDR2 FNYEAQ. CDR3 length equals 14 residues. The CDR3 loop is CASSQSGVRDTQYF. Written as DNA, the CDR3 is TGTGCCAGCAGCCAGTCGGGGGTCCGGGATACGCAGTATTTT.

This clonotype was detected only once. The chain has TRBV7-3 and TRBJ2-1; D perhaps matches TRBD2 (7 bases). V lost 2 bases, J lost 10 bases, and 18 bases lay in between. Germline values: CDR1 SGHTA, CDR2 FQGTGA. The CDR3 contains 15 residues. CDR3 in amino acids: CASSLFRGAGGEQFF. The CDR3 DNA sequence: TGTGCCAGCAGCTTATTCCGGGGGGCAGGCGGCGAGCAGTTCTTC.

This clonotype was found many times. The chain uses TRBV7-2 and TRBJ2-6; D is possibly TRBD1 (6 bases). Germline V lookup: CDR1 SGHTA, CDR2 FQGNSA. V was clipped by 6 bases and J by 0 bases, with 15 bases between them. CDR3 length: 17 amino acids. The CDR3 region has the DNA TGTGCCAGCAGTCGAACAGGGTCGGGCTCTGGGGCCAACGTCCTGACTTTC. Its translation: CASSRTGSGSGANVLTF.

In its sample, this clonotype was seen a few times. The rearrangement joins TRBV6-1 to TRBJ2-7; TRBD1 or TRBD2 may be the D gene (5 bases each). This CDR3 region has 15 residues. With 7 bases removed from V and 2 bases from J, the gap between germline ends came to 18 bases. Germline CDR1 reads MNHNS; CDR2 reads SASEGT. DNA of the CDR3: TGTGCCAGCAAAGAGGGGCAAGCACCTACCTACGAGCAGTACTTC. Its translation is CASKEGQAPTYEQYF.

The chain recombines TRBV25-1 with TRBJ2-5; possibly TRBD2 for D (6 bases). The germline V and J ends were trimmed by 3 bases and 5 bases, with 16 bases remaining between them. The CDR3 has 15 residues. Germline V gene lookup returns CDR1 MGHDK and CDR2 SYGVNS. CDR3 DNA: TGTGCCAGCAGTGAGTACGGAGCCCGGGGGGAGACCCAGTACTTC. It encodes CASSEYGARGETQYF.

For the CDR3, the DNA is TGCGCCAGCAGCCAACAGGGGGGAGAGACCCAGTACTTC. This encodes CASSQQGGETQYF. This chain joins TRBV5-1 and TRBJ2-5; 8 bases align to TRBD1. This CDR3 is built from 13 residues. Germline-derived CDR1 and CDR2 are SGHRS and YFSETQ. Trimming cost V 4 bases and J 4 bases; bases outside gene matches: 3.

This chain connects TRBV5-6 to TRBJ2-7; D is unclear. Trimming left V 0 bases short and J 2 bases short, with 9 bases between. Per the germline V gene, CDR1 is SGHDT and CDR2 is YYEEEE. CDR3 length: 14 residues. The CDR3 loop is CASSLGSRAYEQYF. The CDR3 DNA follows: TGTGCCAGCAGCTTGGGCAGTAGGGCCTACGAGCAGTACTTC.

This clonotype was detected only a few times. This CDR3 reads CASSPRRTEKLFF. The DNA of the CDR3 is TGTGCCAGCAGCCCCCGCAGGACTGAAAAACTGTTTTTT. The chain carries TRBV7-2 and TRBJ1-4; no clear D gene. V shed 5 bases and J shed 7 bases, with 11 bases lying between them. The CDR3 extends over 13 amino acids. Germline V lookup: CDR1 SGHTA, CDR2 FQGNSA.

The rearrangement uses TRBV15 and TRBJ2-3; D possibly corresponds to TRBD2 (7 bases). The CDR3 sequence is 15 residues long. Germline V gives CDR1 LNHNV, CDR2 YYDKDF (reference sequence). V lost 0 bases and J lost 6, with 13 bases in between. The CDR3 sequence: CATSRDPRGGDTQYF. CDR3 coding DNA: TGTGCCACCAGCAGAGATCCGAGGGGGGGTGATACGCAGTATTTT.

This clonotype was observed a few times. V is TRBV7-2 and J is TRBJ2-1, with D unresolved. Deletions cut 5 bases from V and 7 bases from J, with 9 bases between. CDR3 length: 12 amino acids. Germline V lookup: CDR1 SGHTA, CDR2 FQGNSA. DNA for the CDR3: TGTGCCAGCAGCCCCGCGGATAATGAGCAGTTCTTC. This gives the protein CASSPADNEQFF.

V is TRBV12-3 or TRBV12-4 and J is TRBJ1-5; tentatively, D is TRBD1 (5 bases). The length of the CDR3 is 12 residues. The CDR3 reads CASGAGGQPQHF. CDR3 DNA sequence: TGTGCTAGCGGGGCGGGGGGTCAGCCCCAGCATTTT.

This sequence joins TRBV6-4 and TRBJ1-5; a possible D gene is TRBD1 (6 bases). The CDR3 length is 13 residues. V was trimmed by 4 bases and J by 7 bases, leaving 11 bases between them. CDR1 MRHNA and CDR2 SNTAGT come from the germline V gene. For the CDR3, the DNA is TGTGCCAGCAGTGTACAGGGAGGACAGCCCCAGCATTTT. It is translated as CASSVQGGQPQHF.

The chain couples TRBV2 to TRBJ1-4, with D perhaps TRBD1 (5 bases). Germline V gene data show CDR1 as SNHLY and CDR2 as FYNNEI. V was trimmed by 5 bases and J by 8 bases, leaving 18 bases between them. The CDR3 length is 15 residues. CDR3 sequence: CASSWDGPAGEKLFF. The CDR3 DNA reads as TGTGCCAGCAGTTGGGACGGCCCGGCGGGGGAAAAACTGTTTTTT.

This sequence joins TRBV10-3 and TRBJ1-4; 9 nucleotides align to TRBD1. CDR1 and CDR2 from the germline V gene are ENHRY and SYGVKD. After removal of 11 bases from V and 7 bases from J, the junction contained 8 bases not matched to a gene. The CDR3 length is 13 residues. The CDR3 coding sequence is TGTGCCTCAAACAGGGGGCAAGGTGAAAAACTGTTTTTT. This sequence encodes CASNRGQGEKLFF.

This clonotype was observed many times. This chain links TRBV7-2 with TRBJ2-3, with 8 bases aligning to TRBD1. This CDR3 has 14 amino acids. V gave up 5 bases and J gave up 2 bases; unmatched junction bases: 3. Germline loops: CDR1 SGHTA, CDR2 FQGNSA. The DNA for the CDR3 is TGTGCCAGCAGCCCCCAGGGGGCCACAGATACGCAGTATTTT. Translation gives CASSPQGATDTQYF.

This chain uses TRBV14 with TRBJ2-3; 7 nucleotides match TRBD2. The CDR3 contains 16 residues. The V gene's germline CDR1 is SGHDN and CDR2 FVKESK. Germline trimming cut 1 base from V and 2 bases from J; bases unmatched to any gene: 6. As DNA, the CDR3 is TGTGCCAGCAGCCAAGGGTCGGGACTAAACACAGATACGCAGTATTTT. This sequence encodes CASSQGSGLNTDTQYF.

The chain has TRBV6-6 and TRBJ2-1; TRBD2 agrees at 7 bases. CDR3 size: 16 residues. The V gene end was trimmed by 6 bases and the J gene end by 6 bases; junction bases not matched to a gene: 14. CDR1 MNHNY and CDR2 SVGAGI come from the germline V gene (reference sequence). CDR3 sequence: CASRGGGWSEGNEQFF. The DNA of the CDR3 is TGTGCCAGCAGGGGGGGGGGGTGGAGTGAAGGCAATGAGCAGTTCTTC.

This clonotype turned up a few times. The chain uses TRBV6-2 or TRBV6-3 and TRBJ1-1; possible D gene TRBD1, 6 bases. Germline CDR1 and CDR2: MNHEY and SVGEGT. With 2 bases removed from V and 2 bases from J, the gap between germline ends came to 18 bases. The CDR3 is 17 amino acids. CDR3 loop: CASSYPTSGTTNTEAFF. The CDR3 nucleotides read TGTGCCAGCAGTTACCCAACCTCCGGGACAACCAACACTGAAGCTTTCTTT.

This clonotype was detected a few times. The genes are TRBV7-2 and TRBJ1-2; the match to TRBD1 covers 9 bases. There are 16 residues in the CDR3. Germline CDR1 and CDR2: SGHTA and FQGNSA. V trimming: 0 bases; J trimming: 3 bases; junction bases outside the gene matches: 5. CDR3 bases: TGTGCCAGCAGCTTAGCGGGGGACAGGGCTTACTATGGCTACACCTTC. Residues: CASSLAGDRAYYGYTF. Drawing the rest from reference TRBV7-2 and TRBJ1-2, the complete variable domain is GAGVSQSPSNKVTEKGKDVELRCDPISGHTALYWYRQSLGQGLEFLIYFQGNSAPDKSGLPSDRFSAERTGGSVSTLTIQRTQQEDSAVYLCASSLAGDRAYYGYTFGSGTRLTVV.

The rearrangement uses TRBV6-1 and TRBJ2-7, with TRBD2 matching over 9 bases. V dropped 11 bases and J dropped 2; count of bases not matched to a gene: 10. The CDR3 extends over 14 amino acids. Germline V CDR1 and CDR2: MNHNS, SASEGT. The CDR3 reads CAGGLAGHTYEQYF. The CDR3 DNA reads as TGTGCCGGGGGCCTAGCGGGACATACCTACGAGCAGTACTTC.